This TCR beta chain was identified in a study of identical twins. This clonotype was recorded a few times. Its specificity is unknown. TCRdb ran MiXCR on the 5' RACE reads and lists one entry per CDR3 protein. The data hold around 490,000 distinct CDR3 sequences, with 13% to 15% observed a single time. Points from the study as a whole: Memory repertoires lacked the insertion deficit that abundant cord blood beta clonotypes showed.

These same records also appear under a second study, on yellow fever vaccine responses in identical twins. That study reports: Twins showed a vaccine T cell response that reportedly seemed partly convergent, partly personalized.

Sequencing used CD4+ T cells sorted from blood. This TCR came from a woman between 18 and 29 years old in good health.

CDR3 DNA sequence: TGCAGCGTTGAATCCGGCAGGAACGACTATGGCTACACCTTC. Translated, it gives CSVESGRNDYGYTF. This sequence joins TRBV29-1 and TRBJ1-2, with unresolved D. The CDR3 sequence is 14 residues long. Germline CDR1 reads SQVTM; CDR2 reads ANQGSEA. V was cut by 2 bases and J by 3 bases, with 13 bases left in between.